The source of this TCR beta chain is a study of cytomegalovirus exposure and HLA in healthy donors (dated by TCRdb to about 2017). With respect to the entire study: A later analysis indicated that the roughly 120 validation repertoires were generated on the platform also employed for the 700 or so repertoires of the first cohort. Besides the first cohort of 500 to 700 subjects, a separate validation cohort made up of roughly 120 different subjects was used. To predict cytomegalovirus infection status, the study combined high-throughput TCR immunosequencing, statistical association of individual TCRs with disease status, and machine learning. The aim of the study was to test whether cataloging public T cell receptors could identify signatures of past pathogen exposure. What the research found in general, with its limitations: In the study, some 180 TCR beta chains were listed as associated with cytomegalovirus. A later analysis lacked HLA typing for the validation cohort, so it scored co-occurrence in that cohort across all 110 or so repertoires. In vitro tests confirmed that a few of the cytomegalovirus-associated TCR beta chains recognize cytomegalovirus antigens. It was suggested by the authors that the approach could potentially be generalized to other disease states and immunological phenotypes. In both the original and validation cohorts, the classifier was reported to diagnose cytomegalovirus status with high specificity and sensitivity. Of the cluster scores, about 94% were above 0 in a later analysis, which found that TCRs clustered in the first cohort also tended to co-occur in the 120 validation repertoires. Most TCR sequences were observed very rarely across donors, whereas some public TCRs were present in many individuals.

The donors were included in the validation cohort of some 110 subjects, a group kept apart from the roughly 680-subject first cohort. Library method: the immunoSEQ multiplex PCR assay. The published analysis was carried out like this. A statistical classification framework was developed to diagnose cytomegalovirus status using the catalog of TCR beta chain sequences. Imported from immuneACCESS, the table was reduced by TCRdb to in-frame sequences with V and J called. These copies leave out some clones; in studies compared against another copy, an unresolved V gene accounts for under half, and the cause of the remainder is not known. Clone size and the V and J calls come from that table; the DNA yielded D and trimming. The sample table shows about 240,000 clones, and 80% to 90% are seen once. The top ten constitute less than 3% of the sample. The CDR1 and CDR2 encoded by the germline V gene (reference sequence) are MNHEY and SMNVEV. V is cut back by 5 bases and J by 7 bases, with 13 bases in the junction unmatched. Measured from the cysteine to the phenylalanine, the CDR3 is 16 residues long. Kept here is only the CDR3 DNA, which spans 48 bases and is read in frame from base 1.

As regards this clone: No cognate antigen has been identified for it. It has no much larger one-base neighbor in the sample; base qualities were not kept.

The clonotype originates from a man between 18 and 35 years old in good health and CMV-seronegative. The source material was PBMCs. In this chain, TRBV27 is recombined with TRBJ2-1, with 8 middle bases fitting TRBD1. The bases are TGTGCCAGCAGTATCATAACCGGGACAGGTATGAATGAGCAGTTCTTC. Translated, this is CASSIITGTGMNEQFF.